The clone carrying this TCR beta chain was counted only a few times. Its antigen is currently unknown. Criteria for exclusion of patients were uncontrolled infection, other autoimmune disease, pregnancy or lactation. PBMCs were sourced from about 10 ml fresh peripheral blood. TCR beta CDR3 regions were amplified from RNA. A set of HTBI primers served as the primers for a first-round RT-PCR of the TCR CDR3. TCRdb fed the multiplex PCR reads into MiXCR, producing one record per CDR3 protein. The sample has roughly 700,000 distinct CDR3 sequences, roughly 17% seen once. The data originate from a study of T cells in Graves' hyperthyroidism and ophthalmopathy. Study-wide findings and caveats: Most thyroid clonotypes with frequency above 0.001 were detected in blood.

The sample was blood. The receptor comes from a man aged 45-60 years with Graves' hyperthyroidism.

The CDR3, as DNA: TGTGCCACTGCGGGACTTCTGAACTATGGCTACACCTTC. Translating gives CATAGLLNYGYTF. The genes are TRBV6-1 and TRBJ1-2; maybe TRBD1 (5 bases). V lost 10 bases and J lost 2, with 14 bases in between. The CDR3 has 13 amino acids. Germline CDR1 and CDR2: MNHNS and SASEGT.